These T cell receptor beta chains were read from a single sample in a study of OX40 agonist ivuxolimab in advanced cancers. The repertoire was sequenced with immunoSEQ multiplex PCR; TCRdb's copy has only in-frame clones and lacks some. The sample has about 82,000 clones; 75% to 90% are singletons. Here the sequenced sample was CD4+ or CD8+ T cells sorted from blood, taken in a trial of the OX40 agonist ivuxolimab. The receptor set was obtained from an adult with an advanced solid tumor such as melanoma, head and neck, liver or kidney cancer. CDR3s include the opening cysteine and the closing phenylalanine or tryptophan. D genes are given only for firm matches. The size entry is marked missing in some rows and otherwise reads once, few, many or a size class.

J	D	size	V	CDR3	DNA
TRBJ2-7	TRBD1	-	TRBV6-5	CASSYSAGGHYEQYF	TGTGCCAGCAGTTACTCGGCAGGGGGCCACTACGAGCAGTACTTC
TRBJ1-5	TRBD1	-	TRBV6-6	CASLQGYSNQPQHF	TGTGCCAGTTTACAGGGGTATAGCAATCAGCCCCAGCATTTT
TRBJ2-1	-	-	TRBV11-1	CASSLGNLGVEQFF	TGTGCCAGCAGCTTAGGGAATCTGGGGGTTGAGCAGTTCTTC
TRBJ2-1	-	-	TRBV9	CASSVDNVGEQFF	TGTGCCAGCAGCGTAGATAACGTCGGTGAGCAGTTCTTC
TRBJ2-7	TRBD2	-	TRBV11-2	CASSLALAYEQYF	TGTGCCAGCAGCTTAGCACTAGCGTACGAGCAGTACTTC
TRBJ2-1	TRBD2	-	TRBV5-6	CASSLFGLGKEQFF	TGTGCCAGCAGCTTGTTTGGACTAGGGAAAGAGCAGTTCTTC
TRBJ2-3	-	-	TRBV9	CASSVDYGRGLTDTQYF	TGTGCCAGCAGCGTAGATTATGGGCGGGGACTCACAGATACGCAGTATTTT
TRBJ1-4	-	few	TRBV5-1	CASSLARSLAGPEKLFF	TGCGCCAGCAGCTTGGCCCGGTCCTTGGCAGGGCCTGAAAAACTGTTTTTT
TRBJ2-7	-	-	TRBV10-3	CAISVGGLLSYEQYF	TGTGCCATCAGTGTCGGCGGGTTACTTTCTTACGAGCAGTACTTC
TRBJ2-7	-	-	TRBV19	CASRSLRDGTSYEQYF	TGTGCCAGTAGATCCCTCCGGGACGGGACTTCCTACGAGCAGTACTTC
TRBJ1-1	-	-	TRBV7-2	CASSLGQRAFF	TGTGCCAGCAGCTTAGGGCAGAGAGCTTTCTTT
TRBJ1-1	-	-	TRBV6-5	CASREDGNTEAFF	TGTGCCAGCAGGGAGGACGGTAACACTGAAGCTTTCTTT
TRBJ2-5	-	-	TRBV19	CASSIVSSKGTQYF	TGTGCCAGTAGTATAGTTAGCAGCAAAGGGACCCAGTACTTC
TRBJ2-5	TRBD2	-	TRBV5-4	CASSLRLAGGETQYF	TGTGCCAGCAGCTTGCGACTAGCGGGGGGGGAGACCCAGTACTTC